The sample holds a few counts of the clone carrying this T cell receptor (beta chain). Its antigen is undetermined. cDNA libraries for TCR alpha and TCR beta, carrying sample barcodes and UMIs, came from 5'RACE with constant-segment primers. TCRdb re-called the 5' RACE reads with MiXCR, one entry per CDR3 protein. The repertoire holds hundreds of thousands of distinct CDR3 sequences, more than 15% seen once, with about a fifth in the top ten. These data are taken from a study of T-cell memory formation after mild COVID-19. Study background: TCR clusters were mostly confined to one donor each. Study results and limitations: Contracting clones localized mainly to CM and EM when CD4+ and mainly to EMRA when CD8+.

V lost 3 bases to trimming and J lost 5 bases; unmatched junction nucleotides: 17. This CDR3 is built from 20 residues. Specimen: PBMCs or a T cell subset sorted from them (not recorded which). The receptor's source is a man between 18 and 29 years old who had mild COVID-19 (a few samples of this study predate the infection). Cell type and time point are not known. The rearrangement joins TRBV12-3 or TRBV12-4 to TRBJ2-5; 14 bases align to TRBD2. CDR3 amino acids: CASSFGRMGLAGAGRETQYF. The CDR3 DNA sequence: TGTGCCAGCAGTTTTGGGCGGATGGGACTAGCGGGGGCTGGCAGGGAGACCCAGTACTTC.